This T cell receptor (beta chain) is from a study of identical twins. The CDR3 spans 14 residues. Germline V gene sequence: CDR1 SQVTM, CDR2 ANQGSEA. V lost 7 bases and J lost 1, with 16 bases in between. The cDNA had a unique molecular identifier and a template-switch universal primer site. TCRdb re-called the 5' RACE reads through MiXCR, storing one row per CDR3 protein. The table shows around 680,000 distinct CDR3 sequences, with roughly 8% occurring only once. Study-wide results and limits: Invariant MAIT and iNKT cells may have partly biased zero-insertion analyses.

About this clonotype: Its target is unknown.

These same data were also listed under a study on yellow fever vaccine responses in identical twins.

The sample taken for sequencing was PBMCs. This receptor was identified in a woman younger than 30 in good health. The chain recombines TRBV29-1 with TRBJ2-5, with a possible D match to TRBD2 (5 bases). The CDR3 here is CSAAGVKGQETQYF. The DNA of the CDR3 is TGCAGCGCAGCCGGGGTTAAGGGCCAAGAGACCCAGTACTTC.